This T cell receptor beta chain was identified during a study of blood T cell repertoires in COVID-19. The germline V gene encodes CDR1 SGHDT and CDR2 YYEEEE. The V end lost 3 bases, the J end lost 6 bases, and 23 bases lay between the germline ends. This CDR3 contains 17 residues. Produced via immunoSEQ multiplex PCR; TCRdb's table is partial and in-frame only. The table includes about 280,000 clones, over 75% detected once. The sequence derives from a man in his forties or fifties with active or convalescent COVID-19. Source material: peripheral blood. The chain uses TRBV5-6 and TRBJ2-3; perhaps TRBD2 as D (7 bases). The CDR3 DNA is TGTGCCAGCAGCTCCGATTTGACTAGTGCGGGGGCGGATACGCAGTATTTT. Encoded protein: CASSSDLTSAGADTQYF.